The 18 T cell receptor beta chains below all came from one sample that was sequenced in a study of T cell repertoires in cytomegalovirus infection. TCRdb fed the reads into MiXCR, producing one record per CDR3 protein. The sample holds around 740,000 distinct CDR3 sequences; under 40% are singletons and the top ten take 2.8%. Source material: PBMCs. The receptors originated from a human donor in good health (CMV status not recorded). Some clones in this sample may be carry-over from other donors' samples.

There are a few counts of this clonotype. The chain joins TRBV7-8 to TRBJ1-5, with D possibly TRBD1 on 5 matching bases. This CDR3 contains 16 residues. Trimming left V 1 base short and J 1 base short, with 11 bases between. In germline, CDR1 is SGHVS, CDR2 FQNEAQ. For the CDR3, the DNA is TGTGCCAGCAGCTTAGGGGCAGGGTACAGCAATCAGCCCCAGCATTTT. It encodes CASSLGAGYSNQPQHF. Variable domain in full (rest from reference TRBV7-8 and TRBJ1-5): GAGVSQSPRYKVAKRGQDVALRCDPISGHVSLFWYQQALGQGPEFLTYFQNEAQLDKSGLPSDRFFAERPEGSVSTLKIQRTQQEDSAVYLCASSLGAGYSNQPQHFGDGTRLSIL.

This clonotype was observed a handful of times. The rearrangement uses TRBV6-4 and TRBJ2-5, with unresolved D. The CDR3 length is 13 residues. Germline-derived CDR1 and CDR2 are MRHNA and SNTAGT. V lost 4 bases to trimming and J lost 2 bases, with 8 bases between them. Here the CDR3 DNA reads TGTGCCAGCAGTGCTCGCGTGCAAGAGACCCAGTACTTC. Protein product: CASSARVQETQYF.

This clonotype was counted a few times. This chain connects TRBV11-3 to TRBJ1-6; D is unresolved. This CDR3 is 13 amino acids long. Trimming shortened V by 4 bases and J by 10 bases, and 11 bases separated the two germline ends. Germline V gene data show CDR1 as SGHNT and CDR2 as YENEEA. The CDR3 DNA is TGTGCCAGCAGCTGGGCCGTGGGGTCACCCCTCCACTTT. Encoded protein: CASSWAVGSPLHF.

This clonotype was seen a handful of times. CDR3 sequence: CASSLGGDGRNEKLFF. The CDR3 bases are TGTGCCAGCAGCTTGGGCGGGGATGGCAGAAATGAAAAACTGTTTTTT. This chain uses TRBV7-9 with TRBJ1-4; the D is unclear. Trimming removed 3 bases from V and 5 bases from J, with 16 bases in between. CDR1 is SEHNR, CDR2 FQNEAQ, per germline (reference sequence). The CDR3 runs to 16 residues.

This clonotype was counted between two and nine times. The genes are TRBV11-2 and TRBJ2-1; weak D call: TRBD2 (5 bases). The length of the CDR3 is 14 residues. V lost 5 bases and J lost 8, with 16 bases in between. CDR1 SGHAT and CDR2 FQNNGV come from the germline V gene. CDR3 loop: CASSPGGLQYEQFF. The CDR3 coding sequence is TGTGCCAGCAGCCCTGGAGGTTTACAATATGAGCAGTTCTTC.

This clonotype has just a few counts. The chain uses TRBV7-9 and TRBJ1-3; 7 bases fit TRBD1. CDR3 size: 15 residues. V lost 5 bases, J lost 3 bases, and 7 bases stayed unmatched. CDR1 and CDR2 (germline): SEHNR, FQNEAQ (reference sequence). DNA of the CDR3: TGTGCCAGCAGCGCGACAGGGCTGAGTGGAAACACCATATATTTT. It translates to CASSATGLSGNTIYF.

Details on this clonotype: A much larger clonotype is one base distant, so this may be a read error. This chain links TRBV6-5 with TRBJ2-2; TRBD2 is a possible D gene (5 bases). This CDR3 comprises 15 residues. Germline V gene sequence: CDR1 MNHEY, CDR2 SVGAGI. The CDR3 nucleotides read TGTGCCAGCAGAGATCCGGCCCGCGTGGCCGGGGAGATGTTTTTT. Protein sequence: CASRDPARVAGEMFF.

The chain links TRBV7-8 to TRBJ2-1; perhaps TRBD1 as D (6 bases). CDR1 SGHVS and CDR2 FQNEAQ come from the germline V gene. This CDR3 spans 17 amino acids. Trimming pared 2 bases from V and 6 bases from J, leaving 20 bases between. The CDR3 loop reads CASSLRGRGALGNEQFF. The CDR3 DNA sequence: TGTGCCAGCAGCTTACGAGGCAGGGGAGCCTTGGGCAATGAGCAGTTCTTC.

Only a few counts were recorded for this clonotype. J is TRBJ2-7 and V is TRBV28, with D maybe TRBD2 (6 bases). The germline gives CDR1 MDHEN, CDR2 SYDVKM. Trimming pared 5 bases from V and 2 bases from J, leaving 16 bases between. The CDR3 spans 15 residues. CDR3 coding DNA: TGTGCCAGCAGTCGCCCGGGGGACGGGACCTACGAGCAGTACTTC. It is translated as CASSRPGDGTYEQYF. Using reference TRBV28 and TRBJ2-7 for the parts outside the CDR3, the full variable domain is DVKVTQSSRYLVKRTGEKVFLECVQDMDHENMFWYRQDPGLGLRLIYFSYDVKMKEKGDIPEGYSVSREKKERFSLILESASTNQTSMYLCASSRPGDGTYEQYFGPGTRLTVT.

The table lists this clonotype with a few counts. The rearrangement links TRBV5-8 to TRBJ1-5; D is perhaps TRBD1 (5 bases). The ends were cut back, 1 base at V and 1 base at J, with 15 bases in the middle. The germline gives CDR1 SGHTS, CDR2 YDEGEE. This CDR3 region has 17 residues. The CDR3 sequence: CASSLLKGAASNQPQHF. The CDR3, as DNA: TGTGCCAGCAGCTTGCTGAAAGGGGCGGCGAGCAATCAGCCCCAGCATTTT.

The J gene is TRBJ1-2, the V gene TRBV6-1; 7 bases agree with TRBD1. The V gene end was trimmed by 5 bases and the J gene end by 7 bases; junction bases not matched to a gene: 16. The length of the CDR3 is 16 residues. Germline CDR1 is MNHNS and CDR2 is SASEGT. In nucleotides, the CDR3 is TGTGCCAGCAGTTACGCGCCGGGACAGTCTAAGAGTGGCTACACCTTC. Its translation is CASSYAPGQSKSGYTF.

This clonotype was seen a handful of times. V and J are TRBV5-1 and TRBJ1-1; a weak D match, TRBD1 (5 bases). Trimming took 3 bases from V and 5 from J, leaving 20 bases between them. Germline V gene sequence: CDR1 SGHRS, CDR2 YFSETQ. The CDR3 runs to 16 residues. CDR3 loop: CASSSPVGGEGTEAFF. CDR3 nucleotides: TGCGCCAGCAGCTCCCCCGTCGGGGGGGAGGGAACTGAAGCTTTCTTT.

This clonotype was recorded at least ten times. The V gene is TRBV28, the J gene TRBJ1-1, with 7 bases matching TRBD1. The V segment lost 5 bases and the J segment 11 bases; nucleotides outside the gene matches: 11. The CDR3 totals 13 residues. Germline V gives CDR1 MDHEN, CDR2 SYDVKM. The CDR3 here is CASSPNRGVEAFF. The CDR3 DNA is TGTGCCAGCAGTCCGAACAGGGGAGTGGAGGCTTTCTTT.

This clonotype was seen a single time. This sequence joins TRBV29-1 and TRBJ2-1, with D tentatively TRBD2 (5 bases). CDR1 and CDR2 from the germline V gene are SQVTM and ANQGSEA. CDR3 length: 13 amino acids. V was pared by 5 bases and J by 2 bases, with 10 bases between. The CDR3 DNA reads as TGCAGCGTTCAGAGGAGGACCTACAATGAGCAGTTCTTC. Translating gives CSVQRRTYNEQFF.

This clonotype was seen only a few times. This sequence joins TRBV7-9 and TRBJ1-2, with D tentatively TRBD1 (5 bases). This CDR3 contains 14 residues. V dropped 4 bases and J dropped 4 bases, with 13 bases sitting between them. Germline CDR1 is SEHNR and CDR2 is FQNEAQ (reference sequence). In nucleotides, the CDR3 is TGTGCCAGCAGCTCTACCGGGACTCTCTATGGCTACACCTTC. As protein: CASSSTGTLYGYTF.

The CDR3 coding sequence is TGTGCCAGCAGTATCTGTCGATTTTCGACCGGGGAGCTGTTTTTT. It encodes CASSICRFSTGELFF. This sequence joins TRBV11-2 and TRBJ2-2; D unclear. The CDR3 spans 15 residues. Germline V gives CDR1 SGHAT, CDR2 FQNNGV. V lost 6 bases and J lost 5, with 16 bases in between. Filled out from reference TRBV11-2 and TRBJ2-2, the complete variable domain reads EAGVAQSPRYKIIEKRQSVAFWCNPISGHATLYWYQQILGQGPKLLIQFQNNGVVDDSQLPKDRFSAERLKGVDSTLKIQPAKLEDSAVYLCASSICRFSTGELFFGEGSRLTVL.

This chain links TRBV7-8 with TRBJ1-5; 7 bases are shared with TRBD1. After removal of 5 bases from V and 7 bases from J, the junction contained 14 bases not matched to a gene. The germline V gene encodes CDR1 SGHVS and CDR2 FQNEAQ. The CDR3 totals 16 residues. CDR3 bases: TGTGCCAGCAGCGGTTGGATAGACAGGGAGGGCCAGCCCCAGCATTTT. It yields the protein CASSGWIDREGQPQHF.

This clonotype appeared a few times. This chain uses TRBV6-5 with TRBJ2-5; 8 nucleotides agree with TRBD1. CDR1 and CDR2 (germline): MNHEY, SVGAGI. This CDR3 is 12 amino acids long. Trimming removed 8 bases from V and 9 bases from J; junction bases left unmatched: 8. The CDR3 DNA reads TGTGCCAGCTCGACAGGGGAGAGGGCCCAGTACTTC. Protein sequence: CASSTGERAQYF.